The clone carrying this T cell receptor (beta chain) was observed a few times. Antigen: not known. This entry is derived from a study of cytomegalovirus exposure and HLA in healthy donors. Study-level points and caveats: The study recorded 150 to 200 TCR beta chains that were cytomegalovirus-associated.

Germline V gene sequence: CDR1 MDHEN, CDR2 SYDVKM. This CDR3 has 12 residues. The germline V and J ends were trimmed by 3 bases and 3 bases, with 6 bases remaining between them. The PCR contained 60 Vbeta and 13 Jbeta primers. Here immunoSEQ multiplex PCR was the method, and the copy in TCRdb shows in-frame clones only, minus some. Of some 150,000 clones listed, roughly four fifths are singletons. The sequence was obtained from a man aged 40-49 years in good health and CMV-seronegative. The specimen was PBMCs. The gene calls are TRBV28 and TRBJ2-7; no firm D call. DNA for the CDR3: TGTGCCAGCAGTTTTTCAGTCTACGAGCAGTACTTC. This translates into CASSFSVYEQYF.